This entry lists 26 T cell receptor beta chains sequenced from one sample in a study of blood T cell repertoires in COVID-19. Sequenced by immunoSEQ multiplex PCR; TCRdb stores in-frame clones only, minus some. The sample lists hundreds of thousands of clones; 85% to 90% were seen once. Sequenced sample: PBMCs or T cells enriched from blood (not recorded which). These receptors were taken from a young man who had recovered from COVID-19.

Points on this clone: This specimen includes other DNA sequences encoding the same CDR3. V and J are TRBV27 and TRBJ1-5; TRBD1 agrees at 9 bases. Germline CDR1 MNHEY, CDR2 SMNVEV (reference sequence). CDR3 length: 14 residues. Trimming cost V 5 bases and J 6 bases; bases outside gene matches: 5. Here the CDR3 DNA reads TGTGCCAGCAGTCTCGGACAGGGGAGTCAGCCCCAGCATTTT. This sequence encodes CASSLGQGSQPQHF.

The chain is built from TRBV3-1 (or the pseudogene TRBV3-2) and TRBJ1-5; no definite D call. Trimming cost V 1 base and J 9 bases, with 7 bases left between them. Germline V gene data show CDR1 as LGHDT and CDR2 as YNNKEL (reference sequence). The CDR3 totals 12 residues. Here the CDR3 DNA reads TGTGCCAGCAGCCAAGGTTTTCTGCCCCAGCATTTT. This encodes CASSQGFLPQHF.

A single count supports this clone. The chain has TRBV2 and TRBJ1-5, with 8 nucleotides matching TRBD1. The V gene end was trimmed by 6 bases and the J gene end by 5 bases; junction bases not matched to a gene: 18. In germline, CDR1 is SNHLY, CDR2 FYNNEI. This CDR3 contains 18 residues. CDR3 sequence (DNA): TGTGCCAGCAGCGACTCAGGGGGGCCAGGGGGCCTGTATCAGCCCCAGCATTTT. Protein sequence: CASSDSGGPGGLYQPQHF.

DNA of the CDR3: TGCGCCAGCAGCTCAGAGGGACTAGCGGGAACCGATGAGCAGTTCTTC. Its translation is CASSSEGLAGTDEQFF. The chain has TRBV4-1 and TRBJ2-1, with 13 bases identical to TRBD2. The J segment lost 8 bases and the V segment lost 5 bases, leaving 9 bases of the junction unmatched. Per germline, CDR1 MGHRA and CDR2 YSYEKL. CDR3 length: 16 amino acids.

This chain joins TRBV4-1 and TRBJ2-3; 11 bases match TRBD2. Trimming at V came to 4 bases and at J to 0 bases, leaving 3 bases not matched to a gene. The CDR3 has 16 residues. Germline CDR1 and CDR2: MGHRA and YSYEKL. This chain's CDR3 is CASSLRTSGSTDTQYF. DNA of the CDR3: TGCGCCAGCAGCCTGAGGACTAGCGGGAGCACAGATACGCAGTATTTT.

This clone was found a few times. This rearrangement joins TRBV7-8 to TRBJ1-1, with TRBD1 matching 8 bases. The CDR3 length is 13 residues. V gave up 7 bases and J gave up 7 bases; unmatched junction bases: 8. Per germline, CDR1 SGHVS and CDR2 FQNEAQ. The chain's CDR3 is CASNVGTGLEAFF. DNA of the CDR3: TGTGCCAGCAACGTAGGGACAGGTCTTGAAGCTTTCTTT.

CDR3 in amino acids: CASSLPGTASTEAFF. DNA for the CDR3: TGTGCCAGCAGTCTACCCGGGACAGCGAGCACTGAAGCTTTCTTT. The chain carries TRBV5-8 and TRBJ1-1; 7 nucleotides align to TRBD1. Germline V lookup: CDR1 SGHTS, CDR2 YDEGEE. Unmatched junction bases numbered 11, after V lost 5 bases and J lost 4 bases. This CDR3 comprises 15 residues.

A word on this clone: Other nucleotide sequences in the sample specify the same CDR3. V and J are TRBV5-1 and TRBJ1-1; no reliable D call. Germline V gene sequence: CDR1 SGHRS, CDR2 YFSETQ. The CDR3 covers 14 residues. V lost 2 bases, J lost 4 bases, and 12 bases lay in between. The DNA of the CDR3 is TGCGCCAGCAGCTTTTCCAGTGGTGGCACTGAAGCTTTCTTT. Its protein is CASSFSSGGTEAFF.

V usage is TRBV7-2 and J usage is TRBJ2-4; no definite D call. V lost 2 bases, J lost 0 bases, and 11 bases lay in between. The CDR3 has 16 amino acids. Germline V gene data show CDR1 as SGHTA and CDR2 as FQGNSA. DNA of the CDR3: TGTGCCAGCAGCTTACTCCACCTATTAGCCAAAAACATTCAGTACTTC. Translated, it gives CASSLLHLLAKNIQYF.

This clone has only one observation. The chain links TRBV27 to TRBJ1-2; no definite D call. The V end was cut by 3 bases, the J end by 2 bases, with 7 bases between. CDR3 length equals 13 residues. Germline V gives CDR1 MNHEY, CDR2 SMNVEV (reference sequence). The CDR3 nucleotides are TGTGCCAGCAGTTTTAACGGGAACTATGGCTACACCTTC. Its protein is CASSFNGNYGYTF.

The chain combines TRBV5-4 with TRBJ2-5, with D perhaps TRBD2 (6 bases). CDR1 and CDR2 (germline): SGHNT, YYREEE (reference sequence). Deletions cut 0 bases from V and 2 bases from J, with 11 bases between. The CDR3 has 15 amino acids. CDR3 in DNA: TGTGCCAGCAGCTTGGCCTTGGGGGGTCAAGAGACCCAGTACTTC. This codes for CASSLALGGQETQYF.

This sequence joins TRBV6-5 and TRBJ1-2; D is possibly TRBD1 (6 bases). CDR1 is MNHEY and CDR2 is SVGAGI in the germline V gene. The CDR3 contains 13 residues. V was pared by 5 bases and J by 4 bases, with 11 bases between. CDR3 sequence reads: CASSNRAIYGYTF. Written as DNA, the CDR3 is TGTGCCAGCAGTAACAGGGCGATCTATGGCTACACCTTC.

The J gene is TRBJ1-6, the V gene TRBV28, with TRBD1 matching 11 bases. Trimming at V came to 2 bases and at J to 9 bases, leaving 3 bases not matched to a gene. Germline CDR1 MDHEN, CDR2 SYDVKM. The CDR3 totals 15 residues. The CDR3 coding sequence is TGTGCCAGCAGTTTAGGACAGGGGGCGGTTTCACCCCTCCACTTT. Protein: CASSLGQGAVSPLHF. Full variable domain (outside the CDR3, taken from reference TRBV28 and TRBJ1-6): DVKVTQSSRYLVKRTGEKVFLECVQDMDHENMFWYRQDPGLGLRLIYFSYDVKMKEKGDIPEGYSVSREKKERFSLILESASTNQTSMYLCASSLGQGAVSPLHFGNGTRLTVT.

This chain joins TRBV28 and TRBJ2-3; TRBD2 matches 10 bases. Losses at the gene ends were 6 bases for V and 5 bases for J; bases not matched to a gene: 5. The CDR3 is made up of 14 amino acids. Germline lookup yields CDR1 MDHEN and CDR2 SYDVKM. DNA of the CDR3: TGTGCCAGCAGCGCTAGCGGGAGTCGAGATACGCAGTATTTT. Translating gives CASSASGSRDTQYF.

This CDR3 is CASSSDEGRGAKNIQYF. The DNA of the CDR3 is TGTGCCAGCAGCTCGGATGAGGGACGGGGGGCCAAAAACATTCAGTACTTC. The rearrangement joins TRBV5-4 to TRBJ2-4, with D maybe TRBD2 (6 bases). CDR3 length equals 17 residues. Per germline, CDR1 SGHNT and CDR2 YYREEE (reference sequence). The germline V and J ends were trimmed by 3 bases and 1 base, with 17 bases remaining between them.

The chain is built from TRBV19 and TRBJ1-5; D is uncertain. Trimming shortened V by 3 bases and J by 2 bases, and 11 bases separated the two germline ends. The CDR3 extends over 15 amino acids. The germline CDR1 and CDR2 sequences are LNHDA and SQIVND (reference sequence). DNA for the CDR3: TGTGCCAGTAGTATTATCGGGGTTCGCAATCAGCCCCAGCATTTT. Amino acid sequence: CASSIIGVRNQPQHF. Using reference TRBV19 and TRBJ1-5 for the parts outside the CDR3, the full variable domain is DGGITQSPKYLFRKEGQNVTLSCEQNLNHDAMYWYRQDPGQGLRLIYYSQIVNDFQKGDIAEGYSVSREKKESFPLTVTSAQKNPTAFYLCASSIIGVRNQPQHFGDGTRLSIL.

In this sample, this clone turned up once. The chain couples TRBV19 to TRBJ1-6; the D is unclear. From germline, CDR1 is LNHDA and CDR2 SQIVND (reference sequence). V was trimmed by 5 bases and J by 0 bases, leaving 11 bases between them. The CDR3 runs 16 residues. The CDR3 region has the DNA TGTGCCAGTAGTCCGATGCGGAGCTCCTATAATTCACCCCTCCACTTT. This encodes CASSPMRSSYNSPLHF.

The CDR3: CASSPRDRGETQYF. The DNA for the CDR3 is TGTGCCAGCTCACCGCGGGACAGGGGAGAGACCCAGTACTTC. The chain combines TRBV18 with TRBJ2-5, with TRBD1 matching over 10 bases. CDR3 size: 14 residues. The J segment lost 4 bases and the V segment lost 3 bases, leaving 2 bases of the junction unmatched. The germline gives CDR1 KGHSH, CDR2 LQKENI.

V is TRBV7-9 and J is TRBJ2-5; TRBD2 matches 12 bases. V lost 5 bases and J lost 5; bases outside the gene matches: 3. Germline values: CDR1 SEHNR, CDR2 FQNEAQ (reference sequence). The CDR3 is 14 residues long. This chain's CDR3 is CASSPSGRDETQYF. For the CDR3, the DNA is TGTGCCAGCAGCCCTAGCGGGAGGGATGAGACCCAGTACTTC.

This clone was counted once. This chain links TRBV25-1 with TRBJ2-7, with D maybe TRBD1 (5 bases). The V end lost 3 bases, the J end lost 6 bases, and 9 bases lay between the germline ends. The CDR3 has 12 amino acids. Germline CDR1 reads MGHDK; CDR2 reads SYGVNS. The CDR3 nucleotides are TGTGCCAGCAGTGACCAAGGGGCCGAGCAGTACTTC. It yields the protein CASSDQGAEQYF.

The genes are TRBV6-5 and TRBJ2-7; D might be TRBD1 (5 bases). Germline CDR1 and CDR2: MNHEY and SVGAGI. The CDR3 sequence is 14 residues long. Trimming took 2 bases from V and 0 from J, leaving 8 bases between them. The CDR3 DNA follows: TGTGCCAGCAGTTACGGGGCAGCCTCCTACGAGCAGTACTTC. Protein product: CASSYGAASYEQYF.

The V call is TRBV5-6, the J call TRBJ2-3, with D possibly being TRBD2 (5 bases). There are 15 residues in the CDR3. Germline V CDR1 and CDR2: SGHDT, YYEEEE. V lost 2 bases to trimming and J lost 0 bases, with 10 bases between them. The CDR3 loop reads CASSFNGVSTDTQYF. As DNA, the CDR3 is TGTGCCAGCAGCTTTAACGGGGTTAGCACAGATACGCAGTATTTT.

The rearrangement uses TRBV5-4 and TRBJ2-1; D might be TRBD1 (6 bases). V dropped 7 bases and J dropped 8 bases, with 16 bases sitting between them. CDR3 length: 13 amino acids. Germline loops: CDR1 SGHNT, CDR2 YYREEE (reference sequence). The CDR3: CASARWAGDEQFF. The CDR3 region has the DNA TGTGCCAGCGCCCGGTGGGCAGGGGATGAGCAGTTCTTC. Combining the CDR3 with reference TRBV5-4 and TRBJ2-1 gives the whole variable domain ETGVTQSPTHLIKTRGQQVTLRCSSQSGHNTVSWYQQALGQGPQFIFQYYREEENGRGNFPPRFSGLQFPNYSSELNVNALELDDSALYLCASARWAGDEQFFGPGTRLTVL.

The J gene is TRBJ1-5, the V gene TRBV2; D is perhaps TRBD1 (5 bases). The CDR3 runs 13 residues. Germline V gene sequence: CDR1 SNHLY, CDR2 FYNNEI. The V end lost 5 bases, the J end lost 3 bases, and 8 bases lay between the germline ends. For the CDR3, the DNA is TGTGCCAGCAGTCCCAGGGTCAATCAGCCCCAGCATTTT. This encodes CASSPRVNQPQHF.

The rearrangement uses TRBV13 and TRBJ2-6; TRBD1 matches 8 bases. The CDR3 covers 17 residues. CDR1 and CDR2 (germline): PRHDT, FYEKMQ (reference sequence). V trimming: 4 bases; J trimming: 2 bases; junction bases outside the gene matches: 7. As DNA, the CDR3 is TGTGCCAGCAGCTACGGGACAGGAAGGCCTGGGGCCAACGTCCTGACTTTC. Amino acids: CASSYGTGRPGANVLTF.

This CDR3 is CASSLDRGYSPLHF. The CDR3 nucleotides read TGTGCCAGCAGTTTGGACAGGGGTTATTCACCCCTCCACTTT. The chain uses TRBV27 and TRBJ1-6; 9 bases align to TRBD1. CDR1 is MNHEY, CDR2 SMNVEV, per germline (reference sequence). This CDR3 has 14 amino acids. With 3 bases clipped from V and 8 bases from J, the junction kept 2 bases outside the gene matches.